The rows below give T cell receptor beta chains drawn from one sample of a study of blood T cell repertoires in COVID-19. Profiled with immunoSEQ multiplex PCR; TCRdb holds only in-frame clones, not every one. The table shows 120,000 to 150,000 clones, with roughly 79% occurring only once. The sequencing input was peripheral blood. The receptors were sampled from a human donor with acute or convalescent COVID-19. The donor label of this sample is uncertain. CDR3s include the opening cysteine and the closing phenylalanine or tryptophan. The D gene is left open where the match is weak. The size of a clone is reported for some rows only, either as once, few or many, or as a class for expanded clones.

d_gene	v_gene	abundance	j_gene	CDR3nt	CDR3aa
.	TRBV9	.	TRBJ1-2	TGTGCCAGCAGCGTAGGAGAACAGGGCGTCCGCTACACCTTC	CASSVGEQGVRYTF
.	TRBV3-1/TRBV3-2	once	TRBJ1-2	TGTGCCAGCAGCCACTACACCCGGGTAGGCTATGGCTACACCTTC	CASSHYTRVGYGYTF
TRBD1	TRBV7-9	.	TRBJ1-2	TGTGCCAGCAGCCCAGGACAGGAACTTGAGGGCGATGGCTACACCTTC	CASSPGQELEGDGYTF
.	TRBV6-5	.	TRBJ1-2	TGTGCCAGCAGTTATGTGGCAGGGCCCTCTTCGGGCGGCTACACCTTC	CASSYVAGPSSGGYTF
TRBD1	TRBV5-1	.	TRBJ2-3	TGCGCCAGCAGCACGGGACAGCGCACAGATACGCAGTATTTT	CASSTGQRTDTQYF
.	TRBV6-5	.	TRBJ1-2	TGTGCCAGCAGTTACTCGGAGGGCTATGGCTACACCTTC	CASSYSEGYGYTF
.	TRBV2	.	TRBJ1-4	TGTGCCAGCAGTGAAGGCGGGACTACATGGGAAAAACTGTTTTTT	CASSEGGTTWEKLFF
.	TRBV27	.	TRBJ2-7	TGTGCCAGCAGTCGGACAGGCGGAGGGTACGAGCAGTACTTC	CASSRTGGGYEQYF
TRBD2	TRBV7-3	.	TRBJ2-5	TGTGCCAGCAGGTTGACTAGCGGAATCCAAGAGACCCAGTACTTC	CASRLTSGIQETQYF
TRBD1	TRBV5-5	.	TRBJ2-2	TGTGCCAGCAGCGCGGACAGGGGTATGGAGTTACCCGGGGAGCTGTTTTTT	CASSADRGMELPGELFF
TRBD1	TRBV19	.	TRBJ1-5	TGTGCCACCCAGGGACAGGGGGAAGCAATCAGCCCCTACCCATATCAGCCCCAGCATTTT	CATQGQGEAISPYPYQPQHF
.	TRBV6-5	.	TRBJ1-1	TGTGCCAGCAGACTTGGGGGGGAAGGGGATCTAGCTTTCTTT	CASRLGGEGDLAFF
TRBD1	TRBV29-1	.	TRBJ1-1	TGCAGCGTTGAGCCGGGACAGGGGTTTAACACTGAAGCTTTCTTT	CSVEPGQGFNTEAFF
TRBD2	TRBV9	.	TRBJ2-2	TGTGCCAGCAGTGCCTTTAGCGGGGGAGAGACCGGGGAGCTGTTTTTT	CASSAFSGGETGELFF
TRBD2	TRBV11-2	.	TRBJ2-5	TGTGCCAGCAGCTTCGCGGGGGTAGAGACCCAGTACTTC	CASSFAGVETQYF
TRBD1	TRBV9	.	TRBJ1-3	TGTGCCAGCAGCATGGGGACAGGGACGGACACCATATATTTT	CASSMGTGTDTIYF
.	TRBV6-5	few	TRBJ2-2	TGTGCCAGCAGTTACTCAGCGACCGGGGAGCTGTTTTTT	CASSYSATGELFF
.	TRBV3-1/TRBV3-2	few	TRBJ1-2	TGTGCCAGCAGCCAAGCCGGGACTTATGGCTACACCTTC	CASSQAGTYGYTF
TRBD1	TRBV27	.	TRBJ2-5	TGTGCCAGCAGTTTAGGGATTAGGGACAGGGGATGTCAAGAGACCCAGTACTTC	CASSLGIRDRGCQETQYF
.	TRBV28	.	TRBJ1-2	TGTGCCAGCAGTTTAGGGCCATTCCTCACTAACTATGGCTACACCTTC	CASSLGPFLTNYGYTF
TRBD1	TRBV5-4	.	TRBJ1-1	TGTGCCAGCAGACATGACAGGGGGGCTGAAGCTTTCTTT	CASRHDRGAEAFF
TRBD2	TRBV29-1	.	TRBJ2-1	TGCAGCGTTCTGGGACTAGCGGGGGGGCCGATCAATGAGCAGTTCTTC	CSVLGLAGGPINEQFF
.	TRBV7-9	.	TRBJ2-7	TGTGCCAGCAGCTTACTATATTCCTACGAGCAGTACTTC	CASSLLYSYEQYF
.	TRBV12-3/TRBV12-4	.	TRBJ1-5	TGTGCCAGCAGTTTTAGGGCGGGTCAGCCCCAGCATTTT	CASSFRAGQPQHF
TRBD2	TRBV29-1	.	TRBJ2-1	TGCAGCGTTGAATTCTCTGGGGCGGGGGTCTACAATGAGCAGTTCTTC	CSVEFSGAGVYNEQFF
TRBD1	TRBV5-1	.	TRBJ2-3	TGCGCCAGCAGCCATCAGGGGGCTCCAAACACAGATACGCAGTATTTT	CASSHQGAPNTDTQYF
.	TRBV6-1	.	TRBJ2-2	TGTGCCAGCAGTGAACAGGCGAACACCGGGGAGCTGTTTTTT	CASSEQANTGELFF
TRBD1	TRBV7-9	.	TRBJ1-2	TGTGCCAGCAGCCCAGGACAGGGACGAGGCTACACCTTC	CASSPGQGRGYTF
TRBD2	TRBV7-8	.	TRBJ2-7	TGTGCCAGCAGCCCTAGACTAGCGGGGGGAGGGGACGAGCAGTACTTC	CASSPRLAGGGDEQYF
.	TRBV19	.	TRBJ1-2	TGTGCCAGTAGCGATTTCGGGGCGGGGGCCTACACCTTC	CASSDFGAGAYTF
TRBD1	TRBV18	once	TRBJ1-2	TGTGCCAGCTCACCACTGGGACAGGGGGCAAATGGCTACACCTTC	CASSPLGQGANGYTF
TRBD1	TRBV5-1	once	TRBJ1-2	TGCGCCAGCAGCTTGGCTTGGACAGGGGACTATGGCTACACCTTC	CASSLAWTGDYGYTF
.	TRBV5-1	.	TRBJ2-2	TGCGCCAGCAGCTTCTTAGGGGCGGATAACACCGGGGAGCTGTTTTTT	CASSFLGADNTGELFF
TRBD2	TRBV7-9	.	TRBJ2-3	TGTGCCAGCAGCTTAGCTGATAGCGGGGCGGCGTCAACAGATACGCAGTATTTT	CASSLADSGAASTDTQYF
TRBD1	TRBV19	.	TRBJ1-2	TGTGCCAGTAGTATTAACAACAGGGGGCCATACACCTTC	CASSINNRGPYTF
.	TRBV18	.	TRBJ1-6	TGTGCCAGCTCACTCGATCAGTTAAGGAGAGGTTCACCCCTCCACTTT	CASSLDQLRRGSPLHF
.	TRBV18	.	TRBJ1-3	TGTGCCAGCTCAGCGACAGGCTCTACCTCTGGAAACACCATATATTTT	CASSATGSTSGNTIYF
.	TRBV5-6	many	TRBJ2-2	TGTGCCAGCAGCCCGCTCGGCACCGGGGAGCTGTTTTTT	CASSPLGTGELFF
.	TRBV29-1	.	TRBJ1-5	TGCAGCGTTGGTGAGGGGGACCACAATCAGCCCCAGCATTTT	CSVGEGDHNQPQHF
TRBD2	TRBV27	.	TRBJ2-3	TGTGCCAGCAGTTTAGTAGGGAGCGGGGACCAGGATACGCAGTATTTT	CASSLVGSGDQDTQYF
.	TRBV30	.	TRBJ1-2	TGTGCCTGGAGAGGGGGGGAAAATGGCTACACCTTC	CAWRGGENGYTF
.	TRBV6-5	.	TRBJ1-6	TGTGCCAGCAGTTACTCGACGGGGTTGAGCAAGTCACCCCTCCACTTT	CASSYSTGLSKSPLHF
.	TRBV29-1	.	TRBJ1-2	TGCAGCGTTGAAAGGGGCGGGAATCGTTATGGCTACACCTTC	CSVERGGNRYGYTF
.	TRBV2	once	TRBJ1-1	TGTGCCAGCTACTTGGGGGGGACCACTGAAGCTTTCTTT	CASYLGGTTEAFF
.	TRBV5-4	.	TRBJ1-1	TGTGCCAGCAGCCTCCCGGGTGCGGGGAACACTGAAGCTTTCTTT	CASSLPGAGNTEAFF
.	TRBV20-1	.	TRBJ2-1	TGCAGTGCTAGTTGGCCCGACTCCTACAATGAGCAGTTCTTC	CSASWPDSYNEQFF
.	TRBV6-5	.	TRBJ2-5	TGTGCCAGCAGTTACTCGGCAGGGGCGGAGGAGACCCAGTACTTC	CASSYSAGAEETQYF
TRBD2	TRBV9	once	TRBJ2-2	TGTGCCAGCAGCGTAGCGGCTAGCGGGGGATACACCGGGGAGCTGTTTTTT	CASSVAASGGYTGELFF
TRBD1	TRBV15	few	TRBJ1-2	TGTGCCACCAGCAGAGATAAAGTTAACAGGGGGCGCGACTATGGCTACACCTTC	CATSRDKVNRGRDYGYTF
.	TRBV5-1	.	TRBJ2-2	TGCGCCAGCAGCTTGAACAGGGCGGACACCGGGGAGCTGTTTTTT	CASSLNRADTGELFF
TRBD1	TRBV5-4	.	TRBJ2-7	TGTGCCAGCAGCACCGGGACAGGAGTCTACGAGCAGTACTTC	CASSTGTGVYEQYF
.	TRBV10-1	.	TRBJ1-1	TGCGCCAGCAGTGAGAATAGATTCACTGAAGCTTTCTTT	CASSENRFTEAFF